The 32 T cell receptor beta chains below all came from one sample that was sequenced in a study of sequential checkpoint blockade in melanoma. Assay: immunoSEQ multiplex PCR; the TCRdb copy retains only in-frame clones and omits some. The repertoire holds roughly 8,800 clones, with 59% as singletons. The treatment is: randomized to nivolumab then ipilimumab (arm A) or the reverse (arm B). The sequences come from CD8+ T cells sorted from blood (inferred from file names), collected from a patient given nivolumab and ipilimumab in sequence. Receptor source: a human donor with melanoma.

This clone was found a few times. The genes are TRBV30 and TRBJ1-1, with TRBD1 matching 10 bases. V lost 1 base, J lost 10 bases, and 6 bases stayed unmatched. The CDR3 contains 13 residues. CDR1 GTSNPN and CDR2 SVGIG come from the germline V gene (reference sequence). CDR3 bases: TGTGCCTGGAGTGCGCCGGGACAGGGGATAGCTTTCTTT. Protein product: CAWSAPGQGIAFF. Supplemented by reference TRBV30 and TRBJ1-1, the full variable domain reads SQTIHQWPATLVQPVGSPLSLECTVEGTSNPNLYWYRQAAGRGLQLLFYSVGIGQISSEVPQNLSASRPQDRQFILSSKKLLLSDSGFYLCAWSAPGQGIAFFGQGTRLTVV.

In regard to this clone: One end of the junction varies from germline; a read error may be responsible. The chain links TRBV4-3 to TRBJ2-1, with D hard to call. This CDR3 comprises 19 residues. In germline, CDR1 is LGHNA, CDR2 YSLEER. This chain's CDR3 is CASSQVIGRGGSSDNEQFF. In DNA, the CDR3 is TGCGCCAGCAGCCAAGTTATAGGTCGCGGCGGCTCCTCCGACAATGAGCAGTTCTTC.

The chain combines TRBV9 with TRBJ2-1; TRBD2 agrees at 7 bases. J gave up 5 bases and V 3 bases, and 2 bases lay outside the gene matches. CDR3 size: 13 residues. The germline V gene encodes CDR1 SGDLS and CDR2 YYNGEE. The CDR3 loop reads CASSGEGNNEQFF. The CDR3 coding sequence is TGTGCCAGCAGCGGGGAGGGCAACAATGAGCAGTTCTTC.

The chain has TRBV27 and TRBJ1-2; no reliable D call. This CDR3 has 14 amino acids. Trimming removed 4 bases from V and 1 base from J, with 10 bases in between. CDR1 MNHEY and CDR2 SMNVEV come from the germline V gene (reference sequence). For the CDR3, the DNA is TGTGCCAGCAGTTCTTCCACACGTAACTATGGCTACACCTTC. Residues: CASSSSTRNYGYTF.

This clone was picked up one time. The chain couples TRBV5-3 to TRBJ1-6; D gene unclear. TRBV5-3 has ORF status, its function being uncertain. The CDR3 has 13 amino acids. Trimming left V 3 bases short and J 7 bases short, with 8 bases between. The CDR3 loop reads CARSSPSNSPLHF. The CDR3 nucleotides read TGTGCCAGAAGCTCCCCTTCGAATTCACCCCTCCACTTT.

The rearrangement joins TRBV5-6 to TRBJ1-2, with 9 bases fitting TRBD1. V lost 0 bases to trimming and J lost 6 bases; unmatched junction nucleotides: 9. CDR3 length: 16 amino acids. CDR1 is SGHDT and CDR2 is YYEEEE in the germline V gene. In DNA, the CDR3 is TGTGCCAGCAGCTTGGAAAAGGGACAGGGTATCGATGGCTACACCTTC. It yields the protein CASSLEKGQGIDGYTF. Complete variable domain (other parts from reference TRBV5-6 and TRBJ1-2): DAGVTQSPTHLIKTRGQQVTLRCSPKSGHDTVSWYQQALGQGPQFIFQYYEEEERQRGNFPDRFSGHQFPNYSSELNVNALLLGDSALYLCASSLEKGQGIDGYTFGSGTRLTVV.

The rearrangement joins TRBV2 to TRBJ1-3, with TRBD1 as a possible D gene (5 bases). Trimming cost V 5 bases and J 4 bases, with 15 bases left between them. The CDR3 is 15 residues long. Germline V CDR1 and CDR2: SNHLY, FYNNEI. The CDR3 is CASSPPAGSGNTIYF. The CDR3 DNA reads TGTGCCAGCAGTCCCCCTGCAGGGTCCGGAAACACCATATATTTT.

The chain recombines TRBV4-1 with TRBJ1-1; no definite D call. The germline V and J ends were trimmed by 1 base and 1 base, with 10 bases remaining between them. The germline CDR1 and CDR2 sequences are MGHRA and YSYEKL. The CDR3 runs to 15 residues. This chain's CDR3 is CASSQGVGQNTEAFF. CDR3 coding DNA: TGCGCCAGCAGCCAAGGAGTTGGGCAGAACACTGAAGCTTTCTTT.

The table lists this clone with a few counts. CDR3 loop: CASSSGTGHYGYTF. The CDR3 region has the DNA TGTGCCAGCAGCTCAGGGACAGGCCACTATGGCTACACCTTC. This chain joins TRBV7-6 and TRBJ1-2; 8 nucleotides match TRBD1. This CDR3 is built from 14 residues. Germline V gene data show CDR1 as SGHVS and CDR2 as FNYEAQ. Losses at the gene ends were 4 bases for V and 3 bases for J; bases not matched to a gene: 4.

This chain joins TRBV4-3 and TRBJ1-2; weak D call: TRBD1 (6 bases). The ends were cut back, 0 bases at V and 3 bases at J, with 11 bases in the middle. Germline V gene data show CDR1 as LGHNA and CDR2 as YSLEER. CDR3 length equals 15 residues. The CDR3 sequence is CASSQERRGDYGYTF. CDR3 sequence (DNA): TGCGCCAGCAGCCAAGAACGCAGGGGCGACTATGGCTACACCTTC.

This sequence joins TRBV4-3 and TRBJ2-6; possible D gene TRBD1, 6 bases. CDR3 length: 17 amino acids. From germline, CDR1 is LGHNA and CDR2 YSLEER. Trimming cost V 3 bases and J 2 bases, with 14 bases left between them. CDR3 amino acids: CASSQEYRVAGANVLTF. CDR3 nucleotides: TGCGCCAGCAGCCAGGAATACAGGGTCGCTGGGGCCAACGTCCTGACTTTC.

This sequence joins TRBV28 and TRBJ1-2, with TRBD1 as a possible D gene (6 bases). The CDR3 is 12 residues long. V lost 3 bases and J 6 bases, leaving 8 bases between the germline ends. Germline values: CDR1 MDHEN, CDR2 SYDVKM. CDR3 in amino acids: CASSLGANGYTF. CDR3 DNA: TGTGCCAGCAGTTTGGGGGCGAATGGCTACACCTTC.

The genes are TRBV4-1 and TRBJ2-7, with D perhaps matching TRBD2 (6 bases). Trimming left V 0 bases short and J 3 bases short, with 6 bases between. The CDR3 totals 13 residues. CDR1 is MGHRA and CDR2 is YSYEKL in the germline V gene. Here the CDR3 DNA reads TGCGCCAGCAGCCAAGACGGGGGCTACGAGCAGTACTTC. Residues: CASSQDGGYEQYF.

This clone was seen only a few times. The V gene is TRBV27, the J gene TRBJ2-7, with 7 bases lining up with TRBD1. V was pared by 6 bases and J by 3 bases, with 5 bases of the junction left unmatched. The CDR3 contains 13 residues. Germline values: CDR1 MNHEY, CDR2 SMNVEV (reference sequence). CDR3 nucleotides: TGTGCCAGCAGCCCGACAGGGTTCTACGAGCAGTACTTC. Translation gives CASSPTGFYEQYF.

CDR3 bases: TGCGCCAGCAGCCAAGCGGGGTACGACGAAACCACTGAAGCTTTCTTT. Its translation is CASSQAGYDETTEAFF. The chain is built from TRBV4-1 and TRBJ1-1; no definite D call. The germline V and J ends were trimmed by 1 base and 4 bases, with 16 bases remaining between them. There are 16 residues in the CDR3. Germline CDR1 reads MGHRA; CDR2 reads YSYEKL.

This chain uses TRBV27 with TRBJ1-1; 9 bases align to TRBD1. This CDR3 region has 15 residues. J gave up 8 bases and V 3 bases, and 10 bases lay outside the gene matches. Germline CDR1 reads MNHEY; CDR2 reads SMNVEV (reference sequence). The CDR3 reads CASSFLTGGEEEAFF. In nucleotides, the CDR3 is TGTGCCAGCAGTTTCCTAACAGGGGGCGAGGAGGAAGCTTTCTTT.

This clone was detected only a few times. The rearrangement links TRBV6-5 to TRBJ2-1; 7 bases match TRBD1. CDR3 length: 14 residues. Germline V gene data show CDR1 as MNHEY and CDR2 as SVGAGI. V gave up 3 bases and J gave up 2 bases; unmatched junction bases: 1. CDR3 amino acids: CASSYQGAYNEQFF. The CDR3 nucleotides are TGTGCCAGCAGTTATCAGGGGGCCTACAATGAGCAGTTCTTC.

The genes are TRBV4-3 and TRBJ1-2; no clear D. This CDR3 has 16 amino acids. Germline V CDR1 and CDR2: LGHNA, YSLEER. Trimming removed 0 bases at V and 2 bases at J, with 13 bases between. The CDR3 DNA reads TGCGCCAGCAGCCAAGACGTATGGCAGAAAAACTATGGCTACACCTTC. Encoded protein: CASSQDVWQKNYGYTF.

This clone was seen a few times. The rearrangement joins TRBV4-1 to TRBJ1-1; maybe TRBD1 (6 bases). CDR1 MGHRA and CDR2 YSYEKL come from the germline V gene. Trimming pared 3 bases from V and 5 bases from J, leaving 10 bases between. The CDR3 runs 13 residues. CDR3 nucleotide sequence: TGCGCCAGCAGCCACCAACAGGGAACTGAAGCTTTCTTT. Translating gives CASSHQQGTEAFF.

CDR3 coding DNA: TGTGCCAGCAGCTTGGCCCAGTTCGAGCAGTACTTC. Translating gives CASSLAQFEQYF. The V call is TRBV5-5, the J call TRBJ2-7; D is unclear. The CDR3 spans 12 residues. V was clipped by 0 bases and J by 6 bases, with 7 bases between them. Germline lookup yields CDR1 SGHKS and CDR2 YYEKEE (reference sequence).

V usage is TRBV19 and J usage is TRBJ2-3; tentatively, D is TRBD1 (6 bases). The germline CDR1 and CDR2 sequences are LNHDA and SQIVND (reference sequence). The CDR3 spans 14 residues. Trimming removed 6 bases from V and 6 bases from J, with 16 bases in between. The CDR3 coding sequence is TGTGCCAGTAGAAAGGTGCCAGGGGAGGATACGCAGTATTTT. Translation gives CASRKVPGEDTQYF.

Only a few counts were recorded for this clone. The chain links TRBV6-5 to TRBJ2-2; tentative D call: TRBD1 (5 bases). V gave up 6 bases and J gave up 6 bases, with 11 bases separating them. The CDR3 extends over 13 amino acids. The V gene's germline CDR1 is MNHEY and CDR2 SVGAGI. Written as DNA, the CDR3 is TGTGCCAGCAGCAAGGGGTTACCCGGGGAGCTGTTTTTT. Protein sequence: CASSKGLPGELFF.

The V call is TRBV2, the J call TRBJ2-1, with D hard to call. Between the trimmed V and J ends, which lost 3 bases and 6 bases, there was a span of 15 bases. Germline CDR1 and CDR2: SNHLY and FYNNEI. CDR3 size: 15 residues. This CDR3 reads CASSEIAGFGNEQFF. For the CDR3, the DNA is TGTGCCAGCAGTGAGATAGCTGGTTTCGGCAATGAGCAGTTCTTC.

J is TRBJ2-7 and V is TRBV4-3; 12 nucleotides align to TRBD1. CDR3 size: 18 residues. Germline CDR1 is LGHNA and CDR2 is YSLEER. V gave up 4 bases and J gave up 5 bases; unmatched junction bases: 15. CDR3 amino acids: CASSRQSGGTGGFNEQYF. The DNA of the CDR3 is TGCGCCAGCAGCCGCCAAAGTGGGGGGACAGGGGGCTTCAACGAGCAGTACTTC.

This chain joins TRBV7-3 and TRBJ1-2; 11 bases line up with TRBD1. The CDR3 totals 14 residues. Losses at the gene ends were 4 bases for V and 6 bases for J; bases not matched to a gene: 4. Germline V lookup: CDR1 SGHTA, CDR2 FQGTGA. The CDR3 sequence is CASSYAGQGDGYTF. For the CDR3, the DNA is TGTGCCAGCAGCTATGCGGGACAGGGGGATGGCTACACCTTC. Full variable domain (outside the CDR3, taken from reference TRBV7-3 and TRBJ1-2): GAGVSQTPSNKVTEKGKYVELRCDPISGHTALYWYRQSLGQGPEFLIYFQGTGAADDSGLPNDRFFAVRPEGSVSTLKIQRTERGDSAVYLCASSYAGQGDGYTFGSGTRLTVV.

CDR3 residues: CASSVQGGIHEQYF. In DNA, the CDR3 is TGCGCCAGCAGTGTGCAGGGAGGAATCCACGAGCAGTACTTC. The chain joins TRBV4-1 to TRBJ2-7; a weak D match, TRBD2 (6 bases). Germline V gene sequence: CDR1 MGHRA, CDR2 YSYEKL. Trimming cost V 6 bases and J 5 bases, with 17 bases left between them. The CDR3 runs 14 residues.

The genes are TRBV5-5 and TRBJ2-7; possible D gene TRBD1, 5 bases. CDR3 length equals 13 residues. Trimming pared 1 base from V and 3 bases from J, leaving 8 bases between. Germline V gives CDR1 SGHKS, CDR2 YYEKEE (reference sequence). The CDR3 region is CASSLPGIYEQYF. The CDR3 nucleotides read TGTGCCAGCAGCTTGCCAGGGATCTACGAGCAGTACTTC.

This chain uses TRBV30 with TRBJ1-5, with a weak D call TRBD1 (6 bases). The V gene's germline CDR1 is GTSNPN and CDR2 SVGIG (reference sequence). V lost 1 base and J lost 3, with 7 bases in between. CDR3 length: 13 residues. CDR3 sequence reads: CAWSGDINQPQHF. CDR3 sequence (DNA): TGTGCCTGGAGTGGGGACATCAATCAGCCCCAGCATTTT.

V and J are TRBV5-6 and TRBJ2-7; D is perhaps TRBD2 (6 bases). CDR3 length: 15 residues. The germline CDR1 and CDR2 sequences are SGHDT and YYEEEE. Trimming cost V 1 base and J 5 bases, with 16 bases left between them. This CDR3 is CASSLTRVRGNEQYF. The CDR3 DNA reads as TGTGCCAGCAGCTTGACACGGGTGCGGGGAAACGAGCAGTACTTC.

The rearrangement joins TRBV7-6 to TRBJ2-7, with TRBD2 matching over 9 bases. Near its end, the DNA agrees better with TRBJ2-5, so the J call may be wrong. This CDR3 has 14 residues. Germline CDR1 reads SGHVS; CDR2 reads FNYEAQ. This CDR3 is CASSLAGGRETQYF. The CDR3 DNA is TGTGCCAGCAGCTTGGCGGGGGGGCGTGAGACCCAGTACTTC.

The chain has TRBV4-2 and TRBJ2-6; TRBD2 matches at 7 bases. This CDR3 contains 16 residues. Germline CDR1 reads LGHNA; CDR2 reads YNFKEQ. V lost 1 base to trimming and J lost 0 bases; unmatched junction nucleotides: 0. CDR3 DNA: TGTGCCAGCAGCCAAGGGGAGGGCTCTGGGGCCAACGTCCTGACTTTC. Translating it yields CASSQGEGSGANVLTF.

The J gene is TRBJ2-7, the V gene TRBV11-1; the D is unclear. V lost 5 bases to trimming and J lost 1 base, with 9 bases between them. This CDR3 spans 13 amino acids. CDR1 is SGHAT and CDR2 is FQDESV in the germline V gene (reference sequence). The CDR3 here is CASSLGGSYEQYF. CDR3 coding DNA: TGTGCCAGCAGCCTCGGCGGATCCTACGAGCAGTACTTC.